The 24 T cell receptor beta chains below come from one sample, sequenced in a study of read filtering for tumor transcriptome and immune sequencing. The library was built from roughly 400 ng RNA with molecular barcoded adaptors for alpha/delta and beta/gamma chains. TCRdb re-derived calls from the reads in MiXCR, one entry per CDR3 protein. The sample includes roughly 82,000 distinct CDR3 sequences, 9% to 15% of them seen just once. The sample consisted of a population of CD138-negative cells sorted from bone marrow. The source of these receptors is a donor at least 40 years old with multiple myeloma.

This clonotype was recorded many times. This chain connects TRBV12-3 or TRBV12-4 to TRBJ2-3; D is uncertain. CDR3 size: 13 residues. V was trimmed by 1 base and J by 2 bases, leaving 4 bases between them. In nucleotides, the CDR3 is TGTGCCAGCAGTTTAGAGATCACAGATACGCAGTATTTT. Translated, it gives CASSLEITDTQYF.

This clonotype was recorded many times. This rearrangement joins TRBV28 to TRBJ1-1; D might be TRBD1 (5 bases). The germline V and J ends were trimmed by 6 bases and 1 base, with 9 bases remaining between them. Germline V gene data show CDR1 as MDHEN and CDR2 as SYDVKM. This CDR3 has 13 residues. In DNA, the CDR3 is TGTGCCAGCAGGAGCGGGGGGAACACTGAAGCTTTCTTT. Encoded protein: CASRSGGNTEAFF.

This clonotype was recorded many times. This chain connects TRBV11-1 to TRBJ2-1, with D perhaps assigned TRBD1 or TRBD2 (5 bases each). V dropped 5 bases and J dropped 6 bases, with 20 bases sitting between them. Germline V lookup: CDR1 SGHAT, CDR2 FQDESV (reference sequence). The CDR3 is 16 amino acids. CDR3 in DNA: TGTGCCAGCAGCCCAGGATGGGGCGGAGGTTCCAATGAGCAGTTCTTC. It yields the protein CASSPGWGGGSNEQFF.

This rearrangement joins TRBV12-3 or TRBV12-4 to TRBJ2-3; a possible D gene is TRBD1 (5 bases). The CDR3 extends over 17 amino acids. The germline V and J ends were trimmed by 5 bases and 3 bases, with 21 bases remaining between them. CDR3: CASSKSVRQGKTDTQYF. CDR3 bases: TGTGCCAGCAGTAAGTCGGTGAGGCAGGGCAAAACAGATACGCAGTATTTT.

Points on this clonotype: One base away lies a much larger clone, so this may be a sequencing read error. The rearrangement uses TRBV7-2 and TRBJ2-1; D remains unclear. The V gene lost 5 bases and the J gene lost 8 bases, with 13 bases spanning the gap. Per the germline V gene, CDR1 is SGHTA and CDR2 is FQGNSA. The CDR3 runs 13 residues. The CDR3: CASSQQAHDEQFF. CDR3 in DNA: TGTGCCAGCAGCCAACAAGCTCACGATGAGCAGTTCTTC.

The table lists this clonotype with many counts. This chain links TRBV20-1 with TRBJ2-3; no clear D. CDR1 and CDR2 (germline): DFQATT, SNEGSKA (reference sequence). V was shortened by 5 bases and J by 0 bases, with 12 bases between the two germline ends. The CDR3 has 14 amino acids. The CDR3 reads CSAPAADSTDTQYF. Here the CDR3 DNA reads TGCAGTGCTCCCGCGGCAGACAGCACAGATACGCAGTATTTT.

This clonotype was found a few times. A much larger clone is a single base away; this may be a read error. This chain joins TRBV29-1 and TRBJ1-1, with a weak D call TRBD1 (5 bases). Germline loops: CDR1 SQVTM, CDR2 ANQGSEA. The CDR3 totals 14 residues. The CDR3 loop is CSVGGEQAATGAFF. The CDR3 bases are TGCAGCGTTGGGGGGGAGCAGGCAGCCACTGGAGCTTTCTTT.

About this clonotype: A much larger clone lies a single base off, so this may be a read error. The chain links TRBV20-1 to TRBJ2-3; D gene unclear. Per germline, CDR1 DFQATT and CDR2 SNEGSKA (reference sequence). The CDR3 length is 14 residues. CDR3 DNA sequence: TGCAGTGCTAGACTCCCGCCTGCCACAGATAGGCAGTATTTT. Amino acid sequence: CSARLPPATDRQYF.

This clonotype has a count of ten or more. The V call is TRBV5-1, the J call TRBJ2-6; D perhaps matches TRBD2 (5 bases). The CDR3 consists of 16 residues. Trimming removed 4 bases at V and 0 bases at J, with 11 bases between. The germline V gene encodes CDR1 SGHRS and CDR2 YFSETQ. The CDR3 DNA reads TGCGCCAGCAGCCCCGGGATGAACTCTGGGGCCAACGTCCTGACTTTC. Translating it yields CASSPGMNSGANVLTF.

A word on this clonotype: With a much larger clone just one base away, this may be a read error. The conserved final phenylalanine or tryptophan is absent from the CDR3, which likely points to a read error. The DNA is left out, because the CDR3 cannot be placed on it with certainty; the CDR3 is given as TCRdb lists it. This chain connects TRBV24-1 to TRBJ1-3. Germline V gene data show CDR1 as KGHDR and CDR2 as SFDVKD. The CDR3 spans 11 residues, counting both ends. The CDR3 spells CATSDGTTGFS.

Many counts were recorded for this clonotype. The CDR3 DNA is TGTGCCAGCAGTGTGACAAACGCGGAGACCCAGTACTTC. Amino acids: CASSVTNAETQYF. The chain carries TRBV6-1 and TRBJ2-5; D is uncertain. Germline V CDR1 and CDR2: MNHNS, SASEGT. The CDR3 contains 13 residues. V was clipped by 4 bases and J by 5 bases, with 11 bases between them.

In this sample, this clonotype turned up many times. Germline is not matched at one junction end, which may reflect a read error. This chain uses TRBV12-3 or TRBV12-4 with TRBJ2-1; TRBD2 agrees at 8 bases. The CDR3 runs 13 residues. CDR3 sequence: CASTQGLGNGQFF. The CDR3 region has the DNA TGTGCCAGCACCCAGGGACTAGGGAATGGGCAGTTCTTC.

This clonotype was found many times. The genes are TRBV29-1 and TRBJ2-2, with TRBD2 identical over 10 bases. Trimming removed 2 bases from V and 5 bases from J; junction bases left unmatched: 5. CDR1 and CDR2 from the germline V gene are SQVTM and ANQGSEA. This CDR3 contains 15 residues. CDR3 sequence: CSVESGRDLTGELFF. CDR3 DNA sequence: TGCAGCGTTGAAAGCGGGAGGGATTTAACCGGGGAGCTGTTTTTT.

This clonotype has more than one count but fewer than ten. The CDR3 region is CASSSGHSGNTIYF. The DNA for the CDR3 is TGCGCCAGCAGCTCGGGACACTCTGGAAACACCATATATTTT. The rearrangement links TRBV5-1 to TRBJ1-3, with D perhaps TRBD1 (6 bases). Germline lookup yields CDR1 SGHRS and CDR2 YFSETQ. With 3 bases removed from V and 0 bases from J, the gap between germline ends came to 7 bases. This CDR3 contains 14 residues.

This clonotype was detected ten times or more. The V gene is TRBV5-1, the J gene TRBJ1-4, with 11 bases aligning to TRBD1. This CDR3 region has 15 residues. Per the germline V gene, CDR1 is SGHRS and CDR2 is YFSETQ. Trimming removed 0 bases from V and 7 bases from J; junction bases left unmatched: 2. This CDR3 is CASSLGTGGVEKLFF. The CDR3 nucleotides read TGCGCCAGCAGCTTGGGGACAGGGGGCGTTGAAAAACTGTTTTTT.

This clonotype was counted many times. This chain uses TRBV2 with TRBJ2-1, with 7 bases matching TRBD2. V lost 2 bases and J lost 4; bases outside the gene matches: 5. CDR1 SNHLY and CDR2 FYNNEI come from the germline V gene. The length of the CDR3 is 15 residues. The CDR3 protein is CASSEIPGGYNEQFF. The CDR3 nucleotides read TGTGCCAGCAGTGAAATCCCGGGGGGTTACAATGAGCAGTTCTTC.

The chain has TRBV29-1 and TRBJ1-1; tentatively, D is TRBD1 (5 bases). Germline V gene data show CDR1 as SQVTM and CDR2 as ANQGSEA. Trimming cost V 6 bases and J 3 bases, with 14 bases left between them. This CDR3 contains 13 residues. CDR3: CSVRGDGDTEAFF. CDR3 sequence (DNA): TGCAGCGTCAGAGGGGACGGCGACACTGAAGCTTTCTTT.

At least ten counts were recorded for this clonotype. The V call is TRBV3-1, the J call TRBJ2-5; D gene unclear. CDR1 is LGHDT, CDR2 YNNKEL, per germline (reference sequence). The CDR3 length is 16 residues. With 1 base removed from V and 0 bases from J, the gap between germline ends came to 12 bases. The CDR3 DNA is TGTGCCAGCAGCCAAGGAGTACCCAGGCACCAAGAGACCCAGTACTTC. Its protein product is CASSQGVPRHQETQYF.

This clonotype was counted at least ten times. The chain links TRBV20-1 to TRBJ2-1; 10 nucleotides match TRBD1. The CDR3 totals 15 residues. From germline, CDR1 is DFQATT and CDR2 SNEGSKA (reference sequence). V dropped 2 bases and J dropped 5; count of bases not matched to a gene: 6. The CDR3 loop reads CSARRGDRGNNEQFF. The CDR3 nucleotides are TGCAGTGCTAGAAGGGGGGACAGGGGCAACAATGAGCAGTTCTTC.

This clonotype was observed many times. The V and J genes are TRBV7-3 and TRBJ2-5, with D unresolved. CDR3 size: 13 residues. Germline V gives CDR1 SGHTA, CDR2 FQGTGA. V was trimmed by 1 base and J by 2 bases, leaving 5 bases between them. In DNA form, the CDR3 reads TGTGCCAGCAGCTTAAGAAGACAAGAGACCCAGTACTTC. Its protein product is CASSLRRQETQYF.

Ten or more counts support this clonotype. V gene TRBV3-1 combines with J gene TRBJ2-3; 9 nucleotides match TRBD1. The germline gives CDR1 LGHDT, CDR2 YNNKEL (reference sequence). The V and J ends lost 0 bases and 6 bases, in that order; junction bases with no gene match: 1. The CDR3 sequence is 14 residues long. CDR3 loop: CASSQEDRGDTQYF. The DNA for the CDR3 is TGTGCCAGCAGCCAAGAAGACAGGGGGGATACGCAGTATTTT.

This clonotype was counted at least ten times. V gene TRBV13 combines with J gene TRBJ2-3; 9 nucleotides line up with TRBD2. Germline CDR1 is PRHDT and CDR2 is FYEKMQ (reference sequence). The length of the CDR3 is 16 residues. J was trimmed by 2 bases and V by 0 bases; bases with no gene match: 3. The CDR3 DNA is TGTGCCAGCAGCTTAGGGCTAGCGGGAACCACAGATACGCAGTATTTT. Its translation: CASSLGLAGTTDTQYF.

The gene calls are TRBV19 and TRBJ2-3, with 7 nucleotides matching TRBD2. Losses at the gene ends were 6 bases for V and 6 bases for J; bases not matched to a gene: 6. From germline, CDR1 is LNHDA and CDR2 SQIVND (reference sequence). CDR3 length: 13 amino acids. Written as DNA, the CDR3 is TGTGCCAGTAGCGGGAGGACCCCCGATACGCAGTATTTT. Translated: CASSGRTPDTQYF.

This sequence joins TRBV18 and TRBJ2-5, with TRBD2 matching over 10 bases. V was clipped by 5 bases and J by 5 bases; unmatched bases: 11. The V gene's germline CDR1 is KGHSH and CDR2 LQKENI. The CDR3 runs to 16 residues. CDR3 protein: CASSSKASGSGETQYF. The CDR3 DNA reads TGTGCCAGCTCATCAAAGGCTAGCGGGAGTGGCGAGACCCAGTACTTC.